This T cell receptor (beta chain) was captured by sequencing in a study of T cells in Graves' hyperthyroidism and ophthalmopathy. TCR beta CDR3 regions were amplified from RNA. RT-PCR in the first round (using the HTBI primer set) targeted the TCR CDR3. TCRdb passed the multiplex PCR reads through MiXCR, listing each CDR3 protein once. The data contain hundreds of thousands of distinct CDR3 sequences, approximately 42% of them singletons. As for this clonotype: Antigen specificity is unknown.

Uncontrolled infection, other autoimmune disease, pregnancy or lactation excluded patients. Study outcomes and limitations: Model predictions of ophthalmopathy came a median approximately 6.8 months before onset.

The CDR3 is 14 amino acids. Germline V gene sequence: CDR1 SNHLY, CDR2 FYNNEI. J gave up 9 bases and V 3 bases, and 4 bases lay outside the gene matches. The material sequenced was peripheral blood or thyroid tissue (not recorded which). This clonotype originated in an adult man with Graves' disease, either hyperthyroidism or ophthalmopathy (not recorded which). The chain recombines TRBV2 with TRBJ1-4, with 10 bases identical to TRBD1. The CDR3 is CASSDGTGVKKLFF. The CDR3 bases are TGTGCCAGCAGTGACGGGACAGGGGTAAAAAAACTGTTTTTT.